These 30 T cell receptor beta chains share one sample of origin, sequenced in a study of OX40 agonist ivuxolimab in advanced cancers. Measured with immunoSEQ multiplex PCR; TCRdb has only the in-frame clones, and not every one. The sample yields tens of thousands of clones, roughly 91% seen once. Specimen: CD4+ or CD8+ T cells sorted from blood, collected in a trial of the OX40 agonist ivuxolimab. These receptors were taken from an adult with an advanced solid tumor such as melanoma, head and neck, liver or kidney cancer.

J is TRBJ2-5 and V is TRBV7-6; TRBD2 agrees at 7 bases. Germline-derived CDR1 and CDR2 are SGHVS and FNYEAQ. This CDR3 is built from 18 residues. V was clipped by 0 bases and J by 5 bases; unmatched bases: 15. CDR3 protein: CASSLAQTSKADKETQYF. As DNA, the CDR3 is TGTGCCAGCAGCTTAGCTCAGACTAGCAAGGCTGATAAGGAGACCCAGTACTTC.

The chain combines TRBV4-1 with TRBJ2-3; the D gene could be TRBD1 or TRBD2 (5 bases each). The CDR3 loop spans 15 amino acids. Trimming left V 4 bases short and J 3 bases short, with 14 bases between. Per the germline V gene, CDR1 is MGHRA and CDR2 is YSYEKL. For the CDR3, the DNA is TGCGCCAGCAGCCCCCGGGACCTGGGGACAGATACGCAGTATTTT. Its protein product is CASSPRDLGTDTQYF.

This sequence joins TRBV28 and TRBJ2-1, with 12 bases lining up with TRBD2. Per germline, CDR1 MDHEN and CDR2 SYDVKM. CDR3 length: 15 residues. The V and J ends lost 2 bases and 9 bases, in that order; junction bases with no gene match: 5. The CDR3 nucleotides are TGTGCCAGCAGTTTACCCACTAGCGGGAGGTCTGAGCAGTTCTTC. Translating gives CASSLPTSGRSEQFF.

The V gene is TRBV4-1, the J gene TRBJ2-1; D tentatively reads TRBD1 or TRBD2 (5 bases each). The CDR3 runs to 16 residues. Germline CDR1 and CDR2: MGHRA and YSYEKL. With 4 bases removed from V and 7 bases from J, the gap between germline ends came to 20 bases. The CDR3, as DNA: TGCGCCAGCAGCCCTATCGTGGGACCAAAGAGGAATGAGCAGTTCTTC. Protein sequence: CASSPIVGPKRNEQFF.

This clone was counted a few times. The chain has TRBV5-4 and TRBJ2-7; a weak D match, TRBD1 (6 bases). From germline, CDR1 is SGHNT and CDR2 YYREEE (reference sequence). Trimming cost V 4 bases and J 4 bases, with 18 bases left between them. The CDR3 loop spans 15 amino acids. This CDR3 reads CASSRGTGTPYEQYF. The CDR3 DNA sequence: TGTGCCAGCAGCAGGGGGACGGGAACGCCGTACGAGCAGTACTTC.

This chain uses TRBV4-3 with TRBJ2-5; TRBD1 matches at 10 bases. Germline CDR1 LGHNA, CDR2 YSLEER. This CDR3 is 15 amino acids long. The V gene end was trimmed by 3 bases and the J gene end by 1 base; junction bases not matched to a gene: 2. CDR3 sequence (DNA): TGCGCCAGCAGCCAGTGGGACAGGGGCCAAGAGACCCAGTACTTC. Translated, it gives CASSQWDRGQETQYF.

The CDR3 nucleotides are TGTGCCACCTCCCCGGACCAAAACTACGAGCAGTACTTC. Protein: CATSPDQNYEQYF. The chain uses TRBV19 and TRBJ2-7; the D is unclear. The V end was cut by 10 bases, the J end by 3 bases, with 16 bases between. The CDR3 covers 13 residues. Germline V gene sequence: CDR1 LNHDA, CDR2 SQIVND (reference sequence). Full variable domain (missing parts from reference TRBV19 and TRBJ2-7): DGGITQSPKYLFRKEGQNVTLSCEQNLNHDAMYWYRQDPGQGLRLIYYSQIVNDFQKGDIAEGYSVSREKKESFPLTVTSAQKNPTAFYLCATSPDQNYEQYFGPGTRLTVT.

The CDR3 here is CASSTSGLVTGELFF. The DNA of the CDR3 is TGTGCCAGCAGTACCTCGGGACTCGTCACCGGGGAGCTGTTTTTT. V usage is TRBV2 and J usage is TRBJ2-2; D may be TRBD2 (6 bases). This CDR3 is 15 amino acids long. The germline V gene has CDR1 SNHLY and CDR2 FYNNEI. Trimming stripped 5 bases from V and 4 bases from J, with 14 bases between.

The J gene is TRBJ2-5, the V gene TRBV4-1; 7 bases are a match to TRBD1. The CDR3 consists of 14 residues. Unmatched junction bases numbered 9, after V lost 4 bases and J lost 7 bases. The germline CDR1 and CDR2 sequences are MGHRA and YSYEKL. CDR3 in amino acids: CASSLPGTVGTQYF. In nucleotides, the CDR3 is TGCGCCAGCAGCCTGCCCGGGACAGTGGGGACCCAGTACTTC.

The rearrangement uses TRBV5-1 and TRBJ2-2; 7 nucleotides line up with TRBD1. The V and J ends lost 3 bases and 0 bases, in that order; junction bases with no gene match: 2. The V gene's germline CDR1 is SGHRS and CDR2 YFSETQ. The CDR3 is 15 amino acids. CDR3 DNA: TGCGCCAGCAGCTGGGGACAGACGAACACCGGGGAGCTGTTTTTT. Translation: CASSWGQTNTGELFF.

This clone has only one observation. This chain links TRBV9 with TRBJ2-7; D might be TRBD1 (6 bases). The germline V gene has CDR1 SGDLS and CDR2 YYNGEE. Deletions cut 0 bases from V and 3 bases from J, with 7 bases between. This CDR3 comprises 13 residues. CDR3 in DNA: TGTGCCAGCAGCGTAGGGGACAACTACGAGCAGTACTTC. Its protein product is CASSVGDNYEQYF.

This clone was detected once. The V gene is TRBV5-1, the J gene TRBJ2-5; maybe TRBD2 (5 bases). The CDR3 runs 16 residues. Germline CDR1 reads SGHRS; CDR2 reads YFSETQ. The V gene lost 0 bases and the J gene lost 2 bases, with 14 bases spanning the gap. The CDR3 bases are TGCGCCAGCAGCTTGGGAACCCTAGCCGCACAAGAGACCCAGTACTTC. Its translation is CASSLGTLAAQETQYF.

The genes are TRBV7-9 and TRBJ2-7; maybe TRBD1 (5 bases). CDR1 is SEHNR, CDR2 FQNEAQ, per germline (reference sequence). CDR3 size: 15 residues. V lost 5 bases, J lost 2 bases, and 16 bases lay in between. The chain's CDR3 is CASSRLFDRTYEQYF. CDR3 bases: TGTGCCAGCAGCCGCCTATTCGACAGAACCTACGAGCAGTACTTC.

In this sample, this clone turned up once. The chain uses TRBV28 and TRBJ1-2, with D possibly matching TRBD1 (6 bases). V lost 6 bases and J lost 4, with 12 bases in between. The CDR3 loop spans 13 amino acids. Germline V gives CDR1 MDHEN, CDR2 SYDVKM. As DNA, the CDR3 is TGTGCCAGCAGAGGCACAGGGCCCTATGGCTACACCTTC. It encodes CASRGTGPYGYTF.

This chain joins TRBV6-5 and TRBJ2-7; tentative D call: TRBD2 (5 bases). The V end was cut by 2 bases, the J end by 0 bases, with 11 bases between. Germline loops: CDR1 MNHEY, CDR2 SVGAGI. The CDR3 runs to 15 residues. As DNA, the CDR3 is TGTGCCAGCAGTTACGGGTTAGGGAGCTCCTACGAGCAGTACTTC. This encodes CASSYGLGSSYEQYF.

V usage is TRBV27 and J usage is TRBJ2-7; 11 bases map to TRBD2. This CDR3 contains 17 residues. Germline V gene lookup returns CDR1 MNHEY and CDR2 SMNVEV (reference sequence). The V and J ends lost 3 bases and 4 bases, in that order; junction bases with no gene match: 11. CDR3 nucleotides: TGTGCCAGCAGTTTGGATGGTGGGGGGACTAGCGGATACGAGCAGTACTTC. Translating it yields CASSLDGGGTSGYEQYF.

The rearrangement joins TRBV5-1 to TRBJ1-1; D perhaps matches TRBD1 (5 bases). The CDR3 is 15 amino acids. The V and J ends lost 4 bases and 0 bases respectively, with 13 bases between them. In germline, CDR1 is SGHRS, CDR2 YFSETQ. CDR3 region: CASSQGQKMNTEAFF. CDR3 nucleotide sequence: TGCGCCAGCAGCCAGGGTCAGAAAATGAACACTGAAGCTTTCTTT.

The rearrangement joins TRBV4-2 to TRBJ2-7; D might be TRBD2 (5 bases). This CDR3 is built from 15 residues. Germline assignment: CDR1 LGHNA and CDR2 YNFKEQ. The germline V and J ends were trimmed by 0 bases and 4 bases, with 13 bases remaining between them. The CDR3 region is CASSQDRTLSYEQYF. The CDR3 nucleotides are TGTGCCAGCAGCCAAGATCGGACTTTATCATACGAGCAGTACTTC.

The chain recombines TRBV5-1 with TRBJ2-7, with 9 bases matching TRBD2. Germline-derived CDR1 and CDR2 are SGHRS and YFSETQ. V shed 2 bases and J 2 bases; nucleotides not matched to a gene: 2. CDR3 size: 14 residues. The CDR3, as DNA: TGCGCCAGCAGCTTACCTAGCGGGACCTACGAGCAGTACTTC. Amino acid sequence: CASSLPSGTYEQYF.

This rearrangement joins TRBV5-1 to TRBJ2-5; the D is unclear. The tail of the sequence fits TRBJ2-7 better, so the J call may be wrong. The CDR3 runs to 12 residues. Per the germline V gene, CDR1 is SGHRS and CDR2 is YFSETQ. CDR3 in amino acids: CASSLGGYEQYF. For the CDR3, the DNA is TGCGCCAGCAGCTTGGGTGGATACGAGCAGTACTTC.

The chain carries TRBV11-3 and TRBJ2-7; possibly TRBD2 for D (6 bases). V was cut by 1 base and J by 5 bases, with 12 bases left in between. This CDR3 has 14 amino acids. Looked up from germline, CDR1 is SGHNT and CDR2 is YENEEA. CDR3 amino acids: CASSLAEGSHEQYF. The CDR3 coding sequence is TGTGCCAGCAGCTTAGCGGAGGGAAGCCACGAGCAGTACTTC.

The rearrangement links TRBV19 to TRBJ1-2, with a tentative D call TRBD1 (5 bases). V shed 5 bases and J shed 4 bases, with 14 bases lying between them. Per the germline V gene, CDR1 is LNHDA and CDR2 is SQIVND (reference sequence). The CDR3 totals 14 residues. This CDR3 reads CASSGDLLGYGYTF. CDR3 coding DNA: TGTGCCAGTAGTGGGGACCTCCTTGGCTATGGCTACACCTTC.

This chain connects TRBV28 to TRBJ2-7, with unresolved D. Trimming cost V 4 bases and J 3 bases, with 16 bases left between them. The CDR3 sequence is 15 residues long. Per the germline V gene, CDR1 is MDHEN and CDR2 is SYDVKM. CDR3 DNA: TGTGCCAGCAGTTGGGCCAGCTTAATTAACTACGAGCAGTACTTC. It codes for CASSWASLINYEQYF.

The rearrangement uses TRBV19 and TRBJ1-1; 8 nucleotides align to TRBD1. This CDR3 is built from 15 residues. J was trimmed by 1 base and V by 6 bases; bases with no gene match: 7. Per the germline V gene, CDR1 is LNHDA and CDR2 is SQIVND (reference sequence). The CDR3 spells CASRPGQGGNTEAFF. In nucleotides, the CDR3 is TGTGCCAGTAGGCCCGGACAGGGCGGGAACACTGAAGCTTTCTTT.

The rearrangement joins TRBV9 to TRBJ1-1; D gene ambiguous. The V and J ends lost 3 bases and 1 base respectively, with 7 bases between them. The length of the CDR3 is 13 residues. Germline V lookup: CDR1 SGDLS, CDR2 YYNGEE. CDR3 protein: CASSGTANTEAFF. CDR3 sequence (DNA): TGTGCCAGCAGCGGAACAGCGAACACTGAAGCTTTCTTT.

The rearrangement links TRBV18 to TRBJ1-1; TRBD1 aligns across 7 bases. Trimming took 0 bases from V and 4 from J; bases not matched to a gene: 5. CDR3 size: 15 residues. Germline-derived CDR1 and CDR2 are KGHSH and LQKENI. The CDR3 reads CASSPPNQGGTEAFF. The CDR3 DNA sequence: TGTGCCAGCTCACCACCGAATCAGGGGGGCACTGAAGCTTTCTTT.

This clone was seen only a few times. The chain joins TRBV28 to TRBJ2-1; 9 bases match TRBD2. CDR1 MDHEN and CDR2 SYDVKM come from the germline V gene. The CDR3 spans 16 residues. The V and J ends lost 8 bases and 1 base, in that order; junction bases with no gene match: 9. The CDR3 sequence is CASRGGAGGSYNEQFF. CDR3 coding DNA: TGTGCCAGCCGAGGGGGAGCGGGAGGATCCTACAATGAGCAGTTCTTC.

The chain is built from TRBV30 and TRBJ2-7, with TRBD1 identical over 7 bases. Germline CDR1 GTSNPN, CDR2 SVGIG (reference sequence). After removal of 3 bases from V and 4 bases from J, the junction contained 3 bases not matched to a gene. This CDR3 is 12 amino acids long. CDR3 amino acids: CAWRLQGYEQYF. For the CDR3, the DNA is TGTGCCTGGAGACTACAGGGGTACGAGCAGTACTTC.

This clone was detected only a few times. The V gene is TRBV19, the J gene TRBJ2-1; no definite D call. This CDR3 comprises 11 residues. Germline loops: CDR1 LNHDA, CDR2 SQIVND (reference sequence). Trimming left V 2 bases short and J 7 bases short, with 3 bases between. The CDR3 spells CASSIRNEQFF. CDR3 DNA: TGTGCCAGTAGTATAAGGAATGAGCAGTTCTTC. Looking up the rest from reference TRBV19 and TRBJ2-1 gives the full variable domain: DGGITQSPKYLFRKEGQNVTLSCEQNLNHDAMYWYRQDPGQGLRLIYYSQIVNDFQKGDIAEGYSVSREKKESFPLTVTSAQKNPTAFYLCASSIRNEQFFGPGTRLTVL.

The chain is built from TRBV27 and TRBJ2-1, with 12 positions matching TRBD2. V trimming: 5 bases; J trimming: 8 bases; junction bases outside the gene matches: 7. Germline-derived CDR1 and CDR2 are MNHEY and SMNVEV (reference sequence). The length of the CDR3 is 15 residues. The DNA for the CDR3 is TGTGCCAGCAGTGCGACTAGCGGGAGCTTCTATGAGCAGTTCTTC. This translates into CASSATSGSFYEQFF.